Listed below are T cell receptor beta chains from one sample, sequenced in a study of HIV-infected patients and healthy controls. TCRdb ran MiXCR on the 5' RACE reads and lists one entry per CDR3 protein. The sample lists about 6,600 distinct CDR3 sequences; under 9.5% were seen once. Sequencing used blood, obtained during antiretroviral therapy. These receptors all come from an adult with HIV infection. CDR3s include the opening cysteine and the closing phenylalanine or tryptophan. Each record gives: clone size, D gene, CDR3 length, V gene, J gene, CDR3 DNA, CDR3 protein. A D gene is named only where the DNA matches it firmly. Size tells how often a clone was seen (once, few, many) or the class of an expanded clone, and some rows leave it out.

>medium-sized|-|12|TRBV19|TRBJ1-5
TGTGCCAGTAGTATGTCAGTGAGTACTCAGCATTTT
CASSMSVSTQHF
>medium-sized|-|14|TRBV27|TRBJ1-1
TGTGCCAGCAGTTTAAAGGGCTGGAACACTGAAGCTTTCTTT
CASSLKGWNTEAFF
>many|-|14|TRBV4-3|TRBJ2-4
TGCGCCAGCAGCCAAAACCCGAACGAGGACATTCAGTACTTC
CASSQNPNEDIQYF
>many|-|15|TRBV4-1|TRBJ1-6
TGCGCCAGCAGCCAAGACGTAGGTTATAATTCACCCCTCCACTTT
CASSQDVGYNSPLHF
>-|-|15|TRBV28|TRBJ1-1
TGTGCCAGCAGCCAACAAAGAGGGTATTGGACTGAAGCTTTCTTT
CASSQQRGYWTEAFF
>medium-sized|TRBD1|14|TRBV6-1|TRBJ1-5
TGTGCCAGCAGTGAGGGGACAGAGAATCAGCCCCAGCATTTT
CASSEGTENQPQHF
>medium-sized|-|16|TRBV2|TRBJ1-2
TGTGCCAGCAAAGATATAGTCTCCCGGCCTAACTATGGCTACACCTTC
CASKDIVSRPNYGYTF
>medium-sized|TRBD2|14|TRBV5-1|TRBJ2-1
TGCGCCAGCAGCCCAGATTATAGCGGGAATGAGCAGTTCTTC
CASSPDYSGNEQFF
>many|TRBD1|16|TRBV3-1|TRBJ1-1
TGTGCCAGCAGCCAAGATTGGGGACAGGGAGGAACTGAAGCTTTCTTT
CASSQDWGQGGTEAFF
>medium-sized|TRBD1|13|TRBV7-9|TRBJ2-7
TGTGCCAGCAGCTTGGGGACAGCGAACGAGCAGTACTTC
CASSLGTANEQYF
>medium-sized|-|14|TRBV2|TRBJ1-1
TGTGCCAGCAGGGAGGGACCTTTGAACACTGAAGCTTTCTTT
CASREGPLNTEAFF
>many|TRBD2|15|TRBV11-2|TRBJ2-1
TGTGCCAGCAGCCTCGGGAGGGCCATTCAAAATGAGCAGTTCTTC
CASSLGRAIQNEQFF
>-|-|13|TRBV27|TRBJ2-7
TGTGCCAGCAGTTTATCGCGGGGTCACGAGCAGTACTTC
CASSLSRGHEQYF
>many|TRBD1|17|TRBV15|TRBJ1-5
TGTGCCACCAGCAAGCGTCCGGGACAGGGACTGAATCAGCCCCAGCATTTT
CATSKRPGQGLNQPQHF
>-|-|21|TRBV11-2|TRBJ2-3
TGTGCCAGCAGCCCCCCAGCACGTGGGGGGGCCGTGGTAATGAGCACAGATACGCAGTATTTT
CASSPPARGGAVVMSTDTQYF
>many|TRBD2|18|TRBV4-2|TRBJ2-4
TGTGCCAGCAGCCAAGATAGCCAGCGGGGGGTAGCCAAAAACATTCAGTACTTC
CASSQDSQRGVAKNIQYF
>medium-sized|TRBD1|19|TRBV4-3|TRBJ1-2
TGCGCCAGCAGCCAGGACGTGTGGGACAGCTACCCATTTAACTATGGCTACACCTTC
CASSQDVWDSYPFNYGYTF
>many|-|11|TRBV30|TRBJ1-3
TGTGCCCGCGAGTTGGGAAACACCATATATTTT
CARELGNTIYF
>medium-sized|TRBD2|15|TRBV3-1|TRBJ2-1
TGTGCCAGCAGCCGTACTAGCGGGGGTTACAATGAGCAGTTCTTC
CASSRTSGGYNEQFF
>many|-|15|TRBV5-1|TRBJ2-7
TGCGCCAGCAGCTTGGCCGGGACAAATGCCTACGAGCAGTACTTC
CASSLAGTNAYEQYF
>many|-|13|TRBV6-2/TRBV6-3|TRBJ2-1
TGTGCCAGCAGTATTACTACAGCCAATGAGCAGTTCTTC
CASSITTANEQFF
>many|TRBD1|12|TRBV5-1|TRBJ1-1
TGCGCCAGCAGCACGGACAGGGCTGAAGCTTTCTTT
CASSTDRAEAFF
>many|-|12|TRBV5-1|TRBJ1-2
TGCGCCAGCAGCTACAACAGGGATGGCTACACCTTC
CASSYNRDGYTF
>medium-sized|-|11|TRBV20-1|TRBJ2-4
TGCAGTGCGAGTCCTTCTAACATTCAGTACTTC
CSASPSNIQYF
>medium-sized|-|15|TRBV3-1|TRBJ2-3
TGTGCCAGCAGCCACCGACAGCCCAGCACAGATACGCAGTATTTT
CASSHRQPSTDTQYF
>-|-|15|TRBV11-1|TRBJ2-1
TGTGCCAGCAGCGGAGGACGGGGGTCATACAATGAGCAGTTCTTC
CASSGGRGSYNEQFF
>-|-|12|TRBV12-3/TRBV12-4|TRBJ1-1
TGTGCCAGCAGATTAGGAGGTACTGAAGCTTTCTTT
CASRLGGTEAFF
>medium-sized|TRBD1|14|TRBV7-9|TRBJ2-7
TGTGCCAGCAGCTTAGGGGACAGTGCCTACGAGCAGTACTTC
CASSLGDSAYEQYF
>-|TRBD2|19|TRBV2|TRBJ2-3
TGTGCCAGCAGTGAAGCCCGGACTAGCGGGGGGACATACACAGATACGCAGTATTTT
CASSEARTSGGTYTDTQYF
>many|TRBD2|15|TRBV7-8|TRBJ2-7
TGTGCCAGCAGCTCAGCTAGCGGGGGGCACTACGAGCAGTACTTC
CASSSASGGHYEQYF
>many|TRBD2|15|TRBV19|TRBJ2-2
TGTGCCAGTAGTGGGAGCGGGGGAGTCCTCGGGGAGCTGTTTTTT
CASSGSGGVLGELFF
>-|-|15|TRBV28|TRBJ2-7
TGTGCCAGCAGTTTTGAGAACAGCCCCTCCTACGAGCAGTACTTC
CASSFENSPSYEQYF
>medium-sized|TRBD1|17|TRBV19|TRBJ1-4
TGTGCCAGTAGACCCCGGGACAGGGGAGCAACTAATGAAAAACTGTTTTTT
CASRPRDRGATNEKLFF
>medium-sized|-|11|TRBV28|TRBJ1-1
TGTGCCAGCACCTGGGCCAAGGAAGCTTTCTTT
CASTWAKEAFF
>many|-|14|TRBV7-9|TRBJ1-1
TGTGCCAGCAGCTTAGGGGAATCTGGCACCTTAGCTTTCTTT
CASSLGESGTLAFF
>-|-|17|TRBV20-1|TRBJ1-4
TGCAGTGCTAGAGATAAACAGGGAGGGAGCCTTAATGAAAAACTGTTTTTT
CSARDKQGGSLNEKLFF
>medium-sized|-|17|TRBV20-1|TRBJ1-5
TGCAGTGCTAGAGATCAAATGGAAGGGGCGAGCAATCAGCCCCAGCATTTT
CSARDQMEGASNQPQHF
>medium-sized|-|13|TRBV4-1|TRBJ1-1
TGCGCCAGCAGCTGGACAGTGAACACTGAAGCTTTCTTT
CASSWTVNTEAFF
>few|-|13|TRBV28|TRBJ1-1
TGTGCCAGCAGTTTATCCTATGGCCCTGAAGCTTTCTTT
CASSLSYGPEAFF